Presented here are 29 T cell receptor beta chains from one specimen sequenced in a study of T cells in Graves' hyperthyroidism and ophthalmopathy. Amplified regions were TCR beta CDR3 sequences from RNA transcripts. When the TCR CDR3 underwent first-round RT-PCR, the HTBI primer set was used. TCRdb re-called the multiplex PCR reads with MiXCR, one entry per CDR3 protein. This sample carries tens of thousands of distinct CDR3 sequences, less than 45% of them seen once, and the ten largest clones take over 9%. The specimen sequenced was blood. The receptor set was obtained from a woman in her twenties or thirties with Graves' hyperthyroidism.

The chain has TRBV19 and TRBJ2-7, with 11 bases lining up with TRBD2. The CDR3 consists of 14 residues. V shed 3 bases and J 3 bases; nucleotides not matched to a gene: 1. The germline V gene has CDR1 LNHDA and CDR2 SQIVND (reference sequence). Written as DNA, the CDR3 is TGTGCCAGTAGTATGACTAGCGGGGTCTACGAGCAGTACTTC. It codes for CASSMTSGVYEQYF.

V gene TRBV9 combines with J gene TRBJ2-5; either TRBD1 or TRBD2 may supply D (5 bases each). Germline CDR1 and CDR2: SGDLS and YYNGEE. This CDR3 is 12 amino acids long. Trimming removed 2 bases at V and 5 bases at J, with 7 bases between. The CDR3 loop reads CASSVEGETQYF. The CDR3 bases are TGTGCCAGCAGCGTCGAGGGGGAGACCCAGTACTTC.

This clonotype showed up just once. V gene TRBV10-3 combines with J gene TRBJ2-7, with D unresolved. The V and J ends lost 8 bases and 2 bases respectively, with 16 bases between them. The CDR3 loop spans 14 amino acids. Looked up from germline, CDR1 is ENHRY and CDR2 is SYGVKD. Here the CDR3 DNA reads TGTGCCATCCGCCAAAGAGAAGGGACCTACGAGCAGTACTTC. Translated: CAIRQREGTYEQYF.

In this sample, this clonotype turned up many times. J is TRBJ2-1 and V is TRBV28; TRBD2 aligns across 11 bases. V trimming: 8 bases; J trimming: 5 bases; junction bases outside the gene matches: 5. The CDR3 totals 14 residues. CDR1 is MDHEN, CDR2 SYDVKM, per germline. CDR3 sequence reads: CASGTSGPDNEQFF. The CDR3 nucleotides read TGTGCCAGCGGGACTAGCGGACCTGACAATGAGCAGTTCTTC.

This clonotype was counted once. This could be a read error, since a much larger clone is one nucleotide away. The V call is TRBV27, the J call TRBJ2-7, with 8 bases fitting TRBD1. Germline lookup yields CDR1 MNHEY and CDR2 SMNVEV (reference sequence). The V segment lost 3 bases and the J segment 4 bases; nucleotides outside the gene matches: 5. CDR3 length: 14 residues. CDR3 loop: CASSFGRGPYEQYF. The CDR3 region has the DNA TGTGCCAGCAGTTTTGGCAGGGGGCCATACGAGCAGTACTTC.

The rearrangement uses TRBV19 and TRBJ1-6; the match to TRBD1 covers 7 bases. The CDR3 is made up of 14 amino acids. CDR1 is LNHDA, CDR2 SQIVND, per germline (reference sequence). J lost 8 bases, V lost 3 bases, and 4 bases had no gene match. The CDR3, as DNA: TGTGCCAGTAGTATCCGACAGGGTTATTCACCCCTCCACTTT. It specifies CASSIRQGYSPLHF.

The table lists this clonotype with a few counts. A clone one base away is much larger, so this may be a read error. The chain has TRBV28 and TRBJ2-7; 8 bases are a match to TRBD2. V gave up 8 bases and J gave up 2 bases; unmatched junction bases: 11. Germline V CDR1 and CDR2: MDHEN, SYDVKM. CDR3 length equals 15 residues. CDR3 DNA: TGTGCCAGCGGTCGGAGCGGGAGTAGGACCTACGAGCAGTACTTC. Translation gives CASGRSGSRTYEQYF.

The chain employs TRBV12-3 or TRBV12-4 and TRBJ1-6; tentatively, D is TRBD1 (5 bases). Between the trimmed V and J ends, which lost 1 base and 5 bases, there was a span of 6 bases. The CDR3 has 14 residues. The DNA of the CDR3 is TGTGCCAGCAGTTTAGGACAGAATAATTCACCCCTCCACTTT. This translates into CASSLGQNNSPLHF.

The CDR3 loop is CASSLTSGNYNEQFF. In DNA form, the CDR3 reads TGTGCCAGTAGCCTGACTAGCGGGAACTACAATGAGCAGTTCTTC. This chain links TRBV19 with TRBJ2-1; 11 nucleotides line up with TRBD2. With V trimmed by 6 bases and J by 3 bases, 4 bases remained unmatched. CDR3 length: 15 amino acids. The germline V gene has CDR1 LNHDA and CDR2 SQIVND (reference sequence).

The V and J genes are TRBV2 and TRBJ2-1; 14 nucleotides align to TRBD2. The CDR3 extends over 16 amino acids. Germline loops: CDR1 SNHLY, CDR2 FYNNEI. Losses at the gene ends were 8 bases for V and 6 bases for J; bases not matched to a gene: 9. The CDR3 region is CASGGTSGSYGNEQFF. The CDR3 coding sequence is TGTGCCAGCGGAGGGACTAGCGGGAGTTACGGCAATGAGCAGTTCTTC.

V and J are TRBV18 and TRBJ1-4; 7 bases align to TRBD1. CDR3 length equals 15 residues. Germline values: CDR1 KGHSH, CDR2 LQKENI. Germline trimming cut 1 base from V and 2 bases from J; bases unmatched to any gene: 1. The CDR3 is CASSPRQGTNEKLFF. The CDR3 coding sequence is TGTGCCAGCTCACCACGACAGGGCACTAATGAAAAACTGTTTTTT.

This clonotype was counted at least ten times. A single base separates this from a much larger clone, so it may be a read error. The CDR3 region is CAGSWGQGAGGNTIYF. For the CDR3, the DNA is TGCGCCGGCAGCTGGGGACAGGGGGCTGGTGGAAACACCATATATTTT. The chain is built from TRBV5-1 and TRBJ1-3; 12 bases match TRBD1. The CDR3 consists of 16 residues. Looked up from germline, CDR1 is SGHRS and CDR2 is YFSETQ.

About this clonotype itself: An end of the junction does not agree with germline; a read error may underlie this. This chain connects TRBV19 to TRBJ2-1; TRBD1 agrees at 9 bases. CDR1 is LNHDA, CDR2 SQIVND, per germline (reference sequence). The CDR3 totals 15 residues. DNA of the CDR3: TGTGCCAGCCACAGGGGGCACAGCTCCTACAATAAGCAGTTCTTC. It translates to CASHRGHSSYNKQFF.

The chain links TRBV5-1 to TRBJ1-6; 9 nucleotides match TRBD1. The length of the CDR3 is 15 residues. The V gene end was trimmed by 4 bases and the J gene end by 5 bases; junction bases not matched to a gene: 4. Germline V gene data show CDR1 as SGHRS and CDR2 as YFSETQ. CDR3 amino acids: CASSVGTGHNSPLHF. The CDR3 nucleotides read TGCGCCAGCAGCGTTGGGACAGGGCATAATTCACCCCTCCACTTT.

This clonotype has ten or more counts. The chain joins TRBV20-1 to TRBJ2-3; 10 bases are shared with TRBD1. V was clipped by 0 bases and J by 4 bases; unmatched bases: 4. CDR1 and CDR2 from the germline V gene are DFQATT and SNEGSKA (reference sequence). This CDR3 has 15 residues. CDR3 DNA: TGCAGTGCTAGAGATACCGGGACAGGGGCAGATACGCAGTATTTT. This translates into CSARDTGTGADTQYF.

The table lists this clonotype with many counts. The rearrangement joins TRBV6-1 to TRBJ2-5; 7 bases agree with TRBD1. The V segment lost 3 bases and the J segment 4 bases; nucleotides outside the gene matches: 2. This CDR3 has 13 amino acids. The germline CDR1 and CDR2 sequences are MNHNS and SASEGT. The CDR3: CASSDRQGETQYF. The DNA for the CDR3 is TGTGCCAGCAGTGATCGACAGGGAGAGACCCAGTACTTC.

This clonotype is medium-sized in the sample. J is TRBJ2-7 and V is TRBV15, with D possibly TRBD1 on 7 matching bases. CDR3 length equals 15 residues. Germline V gives CDR1 LNHNV, CDR2 YYDKDF (reference sequence). Between the trimmed V and J ends, which lost 4 bases and 4 bases, there was a span of 17 bases. CDR3 residues: CATSILGGGGYEQYF. Written as DNA, the CDR3 is TGTGCCACCAGCATCCTCGGAGGGGGCGGTTACGAGCAGTACTTC.

As regards this clonotype: At one end, the junction sequence differs from germline, possibly due to a read error. The chain couples TRBV12-5 to TRBJ2-7, with D perhaps matching TRBD1 (6 bases). The CDR3 contains 14 residues. Germline values: CDR1 LGHNT, CDR2 FRNRAP. The CDR3 DNA sequence: TGTGCTAGTGGTATGGGACAAGCAACCTACGAGCGGTACTTC. Its protein is CASGMGQATYERYF. Supplemented by reference TRBV12-5 and TRBJ2-7, the full variable domain reads DARVTQTPRHKVTEMGQEVTMRCQPILGHNTVFWYRQTMMQGLELLAYFRNRAPLDDSGMPKDRFSAEMPDATLATLKIQPSEPRDSAVYFCASGMGQATYERYFGPGTRLTVT.

This clonotype is classed as medium-sized. The V gene is TRBV29-1, the J gene TRBJ1-1, with D unresolved. This CDR3 is built from 12 residues. V gave up 4 bases and J gave up 1 base, with 7 bases separating them. CDR1 is SQVTM, CDR2 ANQGSEA, per germline. The chain's CDR3 is CSVVPQNTEAFF. The CDR3 region has the DNA TGCAGCGTTGTCCCGCAGAACACTGAAGCTTTCTTT.

This clonotype was detected ten times or more. This sequence joins TRBV11-2 and TRBJ2-2; 9 bases line up with TRBD1. CDR3 length: 17 amino acids. The germline CDR1 and CDR2 sequences are SGHAT and FQNNGV. The trim removed 3 bases at V and 5 bases at J, leaving 10 bases unmatched. The CDR3 nucleotides read TGTGCCAGCAGCTTTGCCCCGCGGACAGGGGATACCGGGGAGCTGTTTTTT. This translates into CASSFAPRTGDTGELFF.

This chain connects TRBV7-9 to TRBJ1-6; the match to TRBD1 covers 9 bases. The CDR3 sequence is 15 residues long. Trimming removed 7 bases from V and 9 bases from J; junction bases left unmatched: 10. Germline V gene data show CDR1 as SEHNR and CDR2 as FQNEAQ (reference sequence). The CDR3 DNA is TGTGCCAGCACACGAGGAGGGACAGGGCTTTCACCCCTCCACTTT. Amino acids: CASTRGGTGLSPLHF.

The chain employs TRBV2 and TRBJ1-5, with 8 bases identical to TRBD1. The germline V gene has CDR1 SNHLY and CDR2 FYNNEI. The V gene end was trimmed by 1 base and the J gene end by 4 bases; junction bases not matched to a gene: 3. The CDR3 has 15 residues. The CDR3 here is CASSEDGQGNQPQHF. In nucleotides, the CDR3 is TGTGCCAGCAGTGAAGATGGACAGGGTAATCAGCCCCAGCATTTT.

This clonotype was counted a single time. The gene calls are TRBV19 and TRBJ2-2; the match to TRBD1 covers 7 bases. The CDR3 is 13 residues long. CDR1 and CDR2 from the germline V gene are LNHDA and SQIVND (reference sequence). With V trimmed by 4 bases and J by 6 bases, 2 bases remained unmatched. This chain's CDR3 is CASSTQGAGELFF. The CDR3 nucleotides read TGTGCCAGTAGTACCCAGGGGGCCGGGGAGCTGTTTTTT.

This clonotype was observed once. V usage is TRBV20-1 and J usage is TRBJ2-1; D is unresolved. CDR1 is DFQATT, CDR2 SNEGSKA, per germline (reference sequence). V was cut by 3 bases and J by 0 bases, with 6 bases left in between. CDR3 size: 13 residues. CDR3 nucleotide sequence: TGCAGTGCTAGGGTTGGCTCCTACAATGAGCAGTTCTTC. This encodes CSARVGSYNEQFF.

This clonotype came up many times. This chain joins TRBV12-3 or TRBV12-4 and TRBJ1-1; the match to TRBD1 covers 8 bases. Trimming cost V 6 bases and J 2 bases; bases outside gene matches: 2. CDR3 length equals 13 residues. The DNA of the CDR3 is TGTGCCAGCAGACAGGGGGTCAACACTGAAGCTTTCTTT. Its translation is CASRQGVNTEAFF.

This clonotype was observed many times. The gene calls are TRBV20-1 and TRBJ2-3; TRBD2 matches 10 bases. The germline CDR1 and CDR2 sequences are DFQATT and SNEGSKA (reference sequence). The CDR3 spans 14 residues. The ends lost 6 bases at V and 4 bases at J; junction bases unmatched: 7. CDR3 DNA sequence: TGCAGTGCAACAGCGGGAGGGGAGTCAGATACGCAGTATTTT. It encodes CSATAGGESDTQYF.

The chain links TRBV9 to TRBJ1-2, with 8 bases matching TRBD1. CDR3 size: 14 residues. V was pared by 3 bases and J by 7 bases, with 8 bases of the junction left unmatched. Germline V gene data show CDR1 as SGDLS and CDR2 as YYNGEE. The CDR3 bases are TGTGCCAGCAGCGCCCGACAGGGGCCAGGTGGCTACACCTTC. Translating gives CASSARQGPGGYTF.

This clonotype was counted many times. This chain joins TRBV28 and TRBJ2-7; D assignment may be TRBD1 or TRBD2 (5 bases each). V gave up 5 bases and J gave up 0 bases, with 17 bases separating them. The CDR3 sequence is 16 residues long. The V gene's germline CDR1 is MDHEN and CDR2 SYDVKM. The CDR3 region is CASSPSRGASSYEQYF. Written as DNA, the CDR3 is TGTGCCAGCAGTCCCAGTCGGGGCGCTAGCTCCTACGAGCAGTACTTC.

This clonotype has at least ten counts. CDR3: CASSYSAVQYF. The CDR3 bases are TGTGCCAGCAGTTACTCCGCGGTCCAGTATTTT. The J gene is TRBJ2-3, the V gene TRBV6-2 or TRBV6-3; D not resolved. The CDR3 totals 11 residues. V was trimmed by 0 bases and J by 12 bases, leaving 7 bases between them. Germline assignment: CDR1 MNHEY and CDR2 SVGEGT.